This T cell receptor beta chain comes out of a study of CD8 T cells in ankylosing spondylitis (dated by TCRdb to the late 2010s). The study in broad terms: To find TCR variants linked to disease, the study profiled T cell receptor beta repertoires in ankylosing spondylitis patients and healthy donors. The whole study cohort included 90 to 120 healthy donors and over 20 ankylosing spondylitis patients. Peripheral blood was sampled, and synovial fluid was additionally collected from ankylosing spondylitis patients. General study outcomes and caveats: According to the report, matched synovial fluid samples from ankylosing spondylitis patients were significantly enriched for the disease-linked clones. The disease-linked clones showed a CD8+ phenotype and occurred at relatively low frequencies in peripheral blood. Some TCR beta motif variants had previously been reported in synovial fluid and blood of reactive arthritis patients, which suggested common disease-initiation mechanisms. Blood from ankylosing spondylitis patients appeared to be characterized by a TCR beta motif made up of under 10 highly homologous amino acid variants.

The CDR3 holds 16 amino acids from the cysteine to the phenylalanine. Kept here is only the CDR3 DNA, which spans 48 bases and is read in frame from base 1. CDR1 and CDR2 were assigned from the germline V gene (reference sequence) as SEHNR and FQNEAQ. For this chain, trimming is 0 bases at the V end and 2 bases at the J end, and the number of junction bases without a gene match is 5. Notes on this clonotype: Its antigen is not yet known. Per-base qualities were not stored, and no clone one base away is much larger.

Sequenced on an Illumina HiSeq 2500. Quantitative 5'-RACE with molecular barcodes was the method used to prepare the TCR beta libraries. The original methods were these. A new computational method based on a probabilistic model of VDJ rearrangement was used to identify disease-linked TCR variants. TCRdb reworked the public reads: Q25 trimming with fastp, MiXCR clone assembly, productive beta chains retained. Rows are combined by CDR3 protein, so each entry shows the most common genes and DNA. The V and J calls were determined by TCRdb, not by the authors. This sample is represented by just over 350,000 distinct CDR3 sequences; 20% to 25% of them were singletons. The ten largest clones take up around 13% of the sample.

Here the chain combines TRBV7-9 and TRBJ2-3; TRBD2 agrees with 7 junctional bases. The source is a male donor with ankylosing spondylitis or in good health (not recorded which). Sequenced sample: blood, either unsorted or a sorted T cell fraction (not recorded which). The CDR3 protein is CASSLAGLAVTDTQYF. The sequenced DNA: TGTGCCAGCAGCTTAGCGGGGCTAGCGGTCACAGATACGCAGTATTTT.